This TCR beta chain was recorded in a study of shared clonotypes between healthy human individuals. The CDR3 has 13 residues. V shed 6 bases, J shed 4 bases, and the junction held 9 bases outside the gene matches. CDR1 is SQVTM, CDR2 ANQGSEA, per germline. In the case of this clone: Its antigen is undetermined.

General study findings and limits: Non-shared clonotypes showed lower generation probabilities than clonotypes common to all four donors. The diversity represented, both genetic and in exposure history, was limited by few donors. Relative to memory subsets, naive subsets generally showed larger estimated richness.

Here immunoSEQ multiplex PCR was the method, and the copy in TCRdb shows in-frame clones only, minus some. The table includes more than 2 million clones, roughly 95% detected once. CD45RO-negative, CCR7-selected cells formed the naive CD8 fraction, which excluded terminally differentiated effector memory CD45RA+ cells. Sequenced sample: naive CD8+ T cells sorted from blood. The chain joins TRBV29-1 to TRBJ2-7; the match to TRBD1 covers 7 bases. The receptor was isolated from a young man in good health. The CDR3 loop is CSVQGQDSYEQYF. Written as DNA, the CDR3 is TGCAGCGTCCAAGGACAGGATTCTTACGAGCAGTACTTC.